The clone carrying this T cell receptor beta chain was recorded once. This entry belongs to a study of T cell changes during pregnancy in multiple sclerosis. Repertoires were generated with immunoSEQ multiplex PCR, while TCRdb's copy carries only in-frame clones and drops some. This table has 100,000 or so clones, around 94% appearing once. The CDR3 contains 13 residues. CDR1 LNHDA and CDR2 SQIVND come from the germline V gene (reference sequence). Trimming took 7 bases from V and 5 from J, leaving 14 bases between them. The TCR was taken from a female donor in good health, enrolled as a control in a pregnancy study. V and J are TRBV19 and TRBJ1-1; maybe TRBD1 (5 bases). This specimen consisted of peripheral blood, obtained after pregnancy. DNA for the CDR3: TGTGCCAGTAAACCGCAGGGAGGGACTGAAGCTTTCTTT. Amino acids: CASKPQGGTEAFF.